This T cell receptor (beta chain) came from a study of T-cell reconstitution after alpha-beta-depleted transplantation in children. Study outcomes and limitations: A year post-transplant, T-cell counts and diversity derived mostly from newly produced T cells.

For TCRbeta, the library was prepared with unique molecular identifiers. TCRdb fed the PCR reads into MiXCR, producing one record per CDR3 protein. The data show 250,000 to 300,000 distinct CDR3 sequences, around a tenth seen once. Ten or more counts support this clonotype. Its antigen remains unknown. The CDR3 contains 15 residues. J lost 4 bases, V lost 1 base, and 5 bases had no gene match. This TCR derives from a male patient between 2 and 9 years old who had a stem cell transplant for chronic granulomatous disease, so the T cells may come from the graft donor. The rearrangement joins TRBV12-3 or TRBV12-4 to TRBJ2-3; TRBD2 agrees at 7 bases. This sample comprised peripheral blood, obtained 180 days after TCRalphabeta/CD19-depleted stem cell transplant. Here the CDR3 DNA reads TGTGCCAGCAGTTTAGGGGCGGGGGAACCAGATACGCAGTATTTT. This codes for CASSLGAGEPDTQYF.